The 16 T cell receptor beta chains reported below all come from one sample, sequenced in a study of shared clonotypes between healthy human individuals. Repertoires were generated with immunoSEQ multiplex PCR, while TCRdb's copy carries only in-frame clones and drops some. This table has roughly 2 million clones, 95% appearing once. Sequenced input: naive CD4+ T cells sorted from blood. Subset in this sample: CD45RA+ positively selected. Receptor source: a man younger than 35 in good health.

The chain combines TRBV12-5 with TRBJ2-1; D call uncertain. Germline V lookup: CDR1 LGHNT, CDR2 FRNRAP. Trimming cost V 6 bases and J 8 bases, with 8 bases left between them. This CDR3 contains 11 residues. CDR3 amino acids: CASGPLDEQFF. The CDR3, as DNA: TGTGCTAGTGGGCCCCTAGATGAGCAGTTCTTC. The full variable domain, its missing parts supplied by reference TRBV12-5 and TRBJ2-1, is DARVTQTPRHKVTEMGQEVTMRCQPILGHNTVFWYRQTMMQGLELLAYFRNRAPLDDSGMPKDRFSAEMPDATLATLKIQPSEPRDSAVYFCASGPLDEQFFGPGTRLTVL.

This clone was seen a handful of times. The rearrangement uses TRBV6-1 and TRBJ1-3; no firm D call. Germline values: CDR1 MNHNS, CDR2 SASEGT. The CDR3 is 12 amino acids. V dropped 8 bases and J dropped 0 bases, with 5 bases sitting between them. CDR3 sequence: CASGSSGNTIYF. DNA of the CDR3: TGTGCCAGCGGAAGCTCTGGAAACACCATATATTTT.

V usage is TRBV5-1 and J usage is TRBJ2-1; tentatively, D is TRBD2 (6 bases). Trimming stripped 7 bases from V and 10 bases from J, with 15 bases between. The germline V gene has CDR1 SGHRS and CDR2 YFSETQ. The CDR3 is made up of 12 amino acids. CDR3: CASQGSGWEQFF. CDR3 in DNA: TGCGCCAGCCAGGGAAGCGGGTGGGAGCAGTTCTTC.

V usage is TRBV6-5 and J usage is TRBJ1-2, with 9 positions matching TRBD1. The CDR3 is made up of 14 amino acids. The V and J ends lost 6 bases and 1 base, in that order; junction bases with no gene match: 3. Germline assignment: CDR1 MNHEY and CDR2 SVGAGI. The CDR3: CASRRGQGNYGYTF. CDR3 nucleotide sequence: TGTGCCAGCAGACGGGGACAGGGTAACTATGGCTACACCTTC.

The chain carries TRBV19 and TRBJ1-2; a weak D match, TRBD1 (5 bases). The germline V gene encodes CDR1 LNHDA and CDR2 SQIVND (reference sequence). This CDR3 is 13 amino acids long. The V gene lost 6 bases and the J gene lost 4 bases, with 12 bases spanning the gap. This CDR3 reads CASSPQRGYGYTF. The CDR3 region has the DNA TGTGCCAGTAGCCCACAGAGGGGCTATGGCTACACCTTC.

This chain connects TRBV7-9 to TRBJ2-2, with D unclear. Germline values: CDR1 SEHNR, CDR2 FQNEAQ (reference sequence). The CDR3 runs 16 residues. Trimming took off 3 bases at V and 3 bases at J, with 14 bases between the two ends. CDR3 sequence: CASSFGKSLHTGELFF. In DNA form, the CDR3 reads TGTGCCAGCAGCTTCGGAAAATCCCTACACACCGGGGAGCTGTTTTTT.

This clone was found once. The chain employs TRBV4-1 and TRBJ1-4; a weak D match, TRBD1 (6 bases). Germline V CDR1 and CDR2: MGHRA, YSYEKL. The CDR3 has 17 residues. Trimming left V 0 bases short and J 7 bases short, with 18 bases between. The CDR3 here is CASSQERHRARGEKLFF. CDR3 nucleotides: TGCGCCAGCAGCCAAGAGAGACACAGGGCCCGGGGTGAAAAACTGTTTTTT.

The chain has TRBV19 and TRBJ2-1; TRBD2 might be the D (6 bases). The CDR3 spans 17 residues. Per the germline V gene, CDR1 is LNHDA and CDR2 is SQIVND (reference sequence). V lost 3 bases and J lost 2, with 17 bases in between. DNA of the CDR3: TGTGCCAGTAGTATGGGGAACATCGGGGGTGCCTACAATGAGCAGTTCTTC. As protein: CASSMGNIGGAYNEQFF. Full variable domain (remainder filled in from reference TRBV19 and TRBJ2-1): DGGITQSPKYLFRKEGQNVTLSCEQNLNHDAMYWYRQDPGQGLRLIYYSQIVNDFQKGDIAEGYSVSREKKESFPLTVTSAQKNPTAFYLCASSMGNIGGAYNEQFFGPGTRLTVL.

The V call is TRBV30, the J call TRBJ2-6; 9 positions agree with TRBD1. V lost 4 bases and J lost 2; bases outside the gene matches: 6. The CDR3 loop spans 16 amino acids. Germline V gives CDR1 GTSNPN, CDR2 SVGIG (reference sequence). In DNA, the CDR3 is TGTGCCTGGACTCAAACAGGGGGCGCTGGGGCCAACGTCCTGACTTTC. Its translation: CAWTQTGGAGANVLTF.

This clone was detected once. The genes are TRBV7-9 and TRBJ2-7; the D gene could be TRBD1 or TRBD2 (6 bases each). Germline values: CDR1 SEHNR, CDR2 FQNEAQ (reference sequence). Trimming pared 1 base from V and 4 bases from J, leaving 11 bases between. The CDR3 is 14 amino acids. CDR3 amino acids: CASSLEGGGYEQYF. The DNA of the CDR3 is TGTGCCAGCAGCTTAGAGGGGGGCGGGTACGAGCAGTACTTC.

The CDR3 DNA reads TGTGCCACCAAAAGGCAGGGACTAGCGGGGATATCCTACAATGAGCAGTTCTTC. Translated, it gives CATKRQGLAGISYNEQFF. The rearrangement uses TRBV5-4 and TRBJ2-1, with 13 bases lining up with TRBD2. Germline-derived CDR1 and CDR2 are SGHNT and YYREEE (reference sequence). Trimming removed 9 bases from V and 1 base from J; junction bases left unmatched: 13. The CDR3 consists of 18 residues.

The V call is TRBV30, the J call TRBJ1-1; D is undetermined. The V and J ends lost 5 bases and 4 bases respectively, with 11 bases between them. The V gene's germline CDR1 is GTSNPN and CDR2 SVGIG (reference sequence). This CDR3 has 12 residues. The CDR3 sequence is CAWGLVVTEAFF. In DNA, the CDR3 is TGTGCCTGGGGATTAGTAGTCACTGAAGCTTTCTTT.

CDR3 loop: CAISDSASYEQYF. The CDR3, as DNA: TGTGCCATCAGTGACTCGGCCAGCTACGAGCAGTACTTC. This chain links TRBV10-3 with TRBJ2-7, with D unresolved. Germline assignment: CDR1 ENHRY and CDR2 SYGVKD. This CDR3 region has 13 residues. V was shortened by 3 bases and J by 3 bases, with 9 bases between the two germline ends.

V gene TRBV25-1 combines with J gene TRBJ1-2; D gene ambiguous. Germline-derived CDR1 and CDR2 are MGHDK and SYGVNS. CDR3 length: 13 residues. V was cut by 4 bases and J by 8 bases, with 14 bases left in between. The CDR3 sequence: CASSALRTSGYTF. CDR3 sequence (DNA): TGTGCCAGCAGTGCGCTTCGTACAAGCGGCTACACCTTC.

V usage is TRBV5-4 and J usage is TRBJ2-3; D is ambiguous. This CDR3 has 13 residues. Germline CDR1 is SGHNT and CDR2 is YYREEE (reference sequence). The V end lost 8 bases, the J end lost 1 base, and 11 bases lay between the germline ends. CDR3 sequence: CASLRAGTDTQYF. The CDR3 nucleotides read TGTGCCAGTTTAAGGGCCGGCACAGATACGCAGTATTTT.

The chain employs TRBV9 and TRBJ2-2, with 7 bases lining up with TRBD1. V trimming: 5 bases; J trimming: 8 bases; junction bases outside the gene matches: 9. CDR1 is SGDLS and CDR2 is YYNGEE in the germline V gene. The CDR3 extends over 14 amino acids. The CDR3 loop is CASSREQGSGELFF. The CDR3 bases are TGTGCCAGCAGTAGAGAACAGGGGTCGGGGGAGCTGTTTTTT.